This TCR beta chain was obtained from a study of blood T cell repertoires in COVID-19. For the study at large: Collection of acute and convalescent COVID-19 samples took place in the United States, Italy and Spain. Nucleic acid was either cDNA or gDNA, and it came from T cells, B-cell-depleted T cells, or PBMCs.

Original methodology: Estimation of nucleated cell counts relied on the amplification of reference gene primers. Profiled with immunoSEQ multiplex PCR; TCRdb holds only in-frame clones, not every one. V, J and clone size derive from that table, while D and trimming were established from the DNA sequence. The profile covers 100,000 to 150,000 clones, with more than 75% appearing a single time and about 3.6% taken by the ten largest. The receptor was isolated from a woman aged 55-70 years with acute or convalescent COVID-19. What was sequenced was peripheral blood.

DNA for the CDR3: TGTGCCTGGAGGGTTGACAGCCTTGAAGCTTTCTTT. Translated: CAWRVDSLEAFF. The chain carries TRBV30 and TRBJ1-1; D is perhaps TRBD1 (5 bases). The germline V gene has CDR1 GTSNPN and CDR2 SVGIG (reference sequence). The CDR3 loop spans 12 amino acids. Between the trimmed V and J ends, which lost 3 bases and 7 bases, there was a span of 12 bases.